The 5 T cell receptor beta chains below all came from one sample that was sequenced in a study of vaccination effects on CD4 cells after COVID-19. For these receptors, no antigen is known. The assay was immunoSEQ multiplex PCR, and TCRdb's table has in-frame clones only and misses some. Of 63,000 or so clones listed, over 65% are singletons. Using viral peptide pools, the ViraFEST assay grew out antigen-specific CD4+ T cells prior to sequencing. CD4+ T cells were isolated after around 10 days of culture. The person had a PCR-confirmed SARS-CoV-2 infection during March to December 2020. This specimen consisted of CD4+ T cells from PBMCs cultured with HIV peptides, obtained before COVID-19 vaccination. As to subset: HIV-1 Nef peptide pool negative control/reference culture. Receptors originate from a human donor who had a prior SARS-CoV-2 infection.

There are a few counts of this clone. The chain has TRBV2 and TRBJ2-3; weak D call: TRBD1 (5 bases). CDR1 is SNHLY and CDR2 is FYNNEI in the germline V gene. The CDR3 length is 15 residues. V shed 4 bases and J shed 2 bases, with 13 bases lying between them. The CDR3 loop reads CASSGGRPTTDTQYF. CDR3 sequence (DNA): TGTGCCAGCAGTGGGGGCAGGCCGACCACAGATACGCAGTATTTT. Complete variable domain (other parts from reference TRBV2 and TRBJ2-3): EPEVTQTPSHQVTQMGQEVILRCVPISNHLYFYWYRQILGQKVEFLVSFYNNEISEKSEIFDDQFSVERPDGSNFTLKIRSTKLEDSAMYFCASSGGRPTTDTQYFGPGTRLTVL.

The chain recombines TRBV12-5 with TRBJ1-1; no firm D call. The CDR3 consists of 15 residues. Trimming shortened V by 1 base and J by 8 bases, and 17 bases separated the two germline ends. Germline values: CDR1 LGHNT, CDR2 FRNRAP. This chain's CDR3 is CASGLAQGLILEAFF. The CDR3 DNA is TGTGCTAGTGGTTTGGCCCAAGGGCTCATTTTAGAAGCTTTCTTT.

The table lists this clone with a few counts. V is TRBV5-4 and J is TRBJ2-3, with 14 nucleotides matching TRBD2. The trim removed 4 bases at V and 1 base at J, leaving 2 bases unmatched. The CDR3 has 16 residues. Germline CDR1 is SGHNT and CDR2 is YYREEE (reference sequence). The CDR3 DNA is TGTGCCAGCAGCCCGGGACTAGCGGGGGGCACAGATACGCAGTATTTT. It specifies CASSPGLAGGTDTQYF. Full variable domain (outside the CDR3, taken from reference TRBV5-4 and TRBJ2-3): ETGVTQSPTHLIKTRGQQVTLRCSSQSGHNTVSWYQQALGQGPQFIFQYYREEENGRGNFPPRFSGLQFPNYSSELNVNALELDDSALYLCASSPGLAGGTDTQYFGPGTRLTVL.

The J gene is TRBJ1-2, the V gene TRBV7-9; possible D gene TRBD1, 5 bases. V lost 6 bases and J lost 1, with 9 bases in between. CDR1 SEHNR and CDR2 FQNEAQ come from the germline V gene (reference sequence). The CDR3 spans 13 residues. This CDR3 reads CASRIDSNYGYTF. The DNA of the CDR3 is TGTGCCAGCAGGATCGACAGTAACTATGGCTACACCTTC.

In DNA form, the CDR3 reads TGTGCCAGTAGTGGGTCTCGCTATGGCTACACCTTC. Its protein product is CASSGSRYGYTF. The rearrangement links TRBV19 to TRBJ1-2; D not resolved. Per the germline V gene, CDR1 is LNHDA and CDR2 is SQIVND (reference sequence). With 5 bases removed from V and 4 bases from J, the gap between germline ends came to 8 bases. The CDR3 has 12 residues.